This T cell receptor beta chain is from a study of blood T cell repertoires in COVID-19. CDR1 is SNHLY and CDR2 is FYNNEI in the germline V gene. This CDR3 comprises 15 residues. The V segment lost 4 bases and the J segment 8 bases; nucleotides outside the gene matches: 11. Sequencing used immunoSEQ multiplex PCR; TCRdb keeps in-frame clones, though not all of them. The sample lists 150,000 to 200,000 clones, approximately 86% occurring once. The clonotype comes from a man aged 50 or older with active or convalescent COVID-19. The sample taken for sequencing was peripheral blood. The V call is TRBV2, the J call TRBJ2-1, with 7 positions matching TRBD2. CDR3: CASSAGLADGHEQFF. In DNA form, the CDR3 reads TGTGCCAGCAGTGCCGGGCTAGCGGACGGACATGAGCAGTTCTTC.